The 18 T cell receptor beta chains reported below all come from one sample, sequenced in a study of regulatory T cells in long-lasting Graves disease. Both iRepertoire HTBI primers and Arm-PCR of CDR3 regions were used to build the TCR beta libraries. One entry per CDR3 protein results from TCRdb running MiXCR on the multiplex PCR reads. The sample yields roughly 400,000 distinct CDR3 sequences, over 15% seen once. Time point noted: newly diagnosed GD, antithyroid drugs for less than 3 months. PBMC RNA was the source of the TCR library. A further study also used this sample, focusing on T cells in Graves' hyperthyroidism and ophthalmopathy.

Material: peripheral blood mononuclear cells (PBMCs), obtained at new diagnosis, from a patient treated with antithyroid drugs. Source of these receptors: a woman aged 18-30 years with Graves disease.

V usage is TRBV7-3 and J usage is TRBJ2-5, with 15 bases matching TRBD2. The ends lost 0 bases at V and 7 bases at J; junction bases unmatched: 6. The CDR3 has 17 amino acids. Per the germline V gene, CDR1 is SGHTA and CDR2 is FQGTGA. DNA of the CDR3: TGTGCCAGCAGCTTAACGGGACTAGCGGGAGGATGGGGGACCCAGTACTTC. Its translation: CASSLTGLAGGWGTQYF.

This clonotype showed up many times. The gene calls are TRBV15 and TRBJ2-7, with 14 bases that match TRBD2. Looked up from germline, CDR1 is LNHNV and CDR2 is YYDKDF (reference sequence). With V trimmed by 0 bases and J by 7 bases, 2 bases remained unmatched. The CDR3 has 15 residues. The CDR3 DNA reads as TGTGCCACCAGCAGAGATGGACTAGCGGGAGGAGAGCAGTACTTC. It encodes CATSRDGLAGGEQYF.

Ten or more counts support this clonotype. The rearrangement joins TRBV3-1 to TRBJ1-1; D is ambiguous. V dropped 4 bases and J dropped 2 bases, with 8 bases sitting between them. The CDR3 is 13 amino acids. The V gene's germline CDR1 is LGHDT and CDR2 YNNKEL (reference sequence). The CDR3 region is CASSPFLNTEAFF. CDR3 in DNA: TGTGCCAGCAGCCCTTTTCTAAACACTGAAGCTTTCTTT.

This clonotype was counted between two and nine times. As DNA, the CDR3 is TGTGCCAGCTCACCAGCCCAGGGGGCTTACGAGCAGTACTTC. Amino acid sequence: CASSPAQGAYEQYF. The J gene is TRBJ2-7, the V gene TRBV18; 8 positions match TRBD1. V dropped 2 bases and J dropped 4; count of bases not matched to a gene: 4. Germline V lookup: CDR1 KGHSH, CDR2 LQKENI. The CDR3 runs 14 residues.

For this clonotype: A much more abundant neighbour one base away suggests this may be a read error. The V gene is TRBV27, the J gene TRBJ2-7; D may be TRBD2 (5 bases). Germline assignment: CDR1 MNHEY and CDR2 SMNVEV (reference sequence). The ends were cut back, 2 bases at V and 2 bases at J, with 7 bases in the middle. This CDR3 region has 13 residues. The CDR3 spells CASSLMRAYEQYF. CDR3 sequence (DNA): TGTGCCAGCAGTTTAATGAGGGCCTACGAGCAGTACTTC.

The sample holds many counts of this clonotype. The chain carries TRBV10-1 and TRBJ2-3, with 7 nucleotides matching TRBD2. The CDR3 spans 16 residues. Germline V CDR1 and CDR2: WNHNN, SYGVQD (reference sequence). With 6 bases clipped from V and 3 bases from J, the junction kept 12 bases outside the gene matches. CDR3 coding DNA: TGCGCCAGCAGCCCGAGCGCGGGGAGGGGTACAGATACGCAGTATTTT. Translating it yields CASSPSAGRGTDTQYF.

V gene TRBV18 combines with J gene TRBJ2-2; 7 positions agree with TRBD1. Trimming removed 5 bases from V and 6 bases from J; junction bases left unmatched: 6. This CDR3 contains 14 residues. Germline assignment: CDR1 KGHSH and CDR2 LQKENI. This chain's CDR3 is CASSIDRASGELFF. The CDR3 nucleotides are TGTGCCAGCTCAATAGACAGGGCGTCCGGGGAGCTGTTTTTT. Supplemented by reference TRBV18 and TRBJ2-2, the full variable domain reads NAGVMQNPRHLVRRRGQEARLRCSPMKGHSHVYWYRQLPEEGLKFMVYLQKENIIDESGMPKERFSAEFPKEGPSILRIQQVVRGDSAAYFCASSIDRASGELFFGEGSRLTVL.

This clonotype has ten or more counts. The chain employs TRBV28 and TRBJ2-1, with TRBD1 matching 7 bases. Germline assignment: CDR1 MDHEN and CDR2 SYDVKM. V gave up 7 bases and J gave up 3 bases; unmatched junction bases: 9. The CDR3 runs to 15 residues. DNA of the CDR3: TGTGCCAGCATTGCCCCGGGACAGAACTACAATGAGCAGTTCTTC. This encodes CASIAPGQNYNEQFF.

This clonotype was seen more than once but under ten times. This rearrangement joins TRBV20-1 to TRBJ1-2; no definite D call. This CDR3 is built from 11 residues. V was shortened by 0 bases and J by 4 bases, with 3 bases between the two germline ends. The germline CDR1 and CDR2 sequences are DFQATT and SNEGSKA (reference sequence). Here the CDR3 reads CSARDFYGYTF. CDR3 nucleotides: TGCAGTGCTAGAGATTTCTATGGCTACACCTTC.

This clonotype has ten or more counts. The V call is TRBV29-1, the J call TRBJ1-1; D may be TRBD1 (5 bases). The V end lost 4 bases, the J end lost 5 bases, and 14 bases lay between the germline ends. The CDR3 is 13 amino acids. CDR1 SQVTM and CDR2 ANQGSEA come from the germline V gene. CDR3 sequence: CSVVGGGGTEAFF. CDR3 sequence (DNA): TGCAGCGTTGTCGGCGGTGGGGGGACTGAAGCTTTCTTT.

This clonotype was seen a handful of times. The chain employs TRBV5-1 and TRBJ2-7, with D maybe TRBD2 (5 bases). V lost 3 bases and J 4 bases, leaving 11 bases between the germline ends. This CDR3 is built from 13 residues. The germline V gene has CDR1 SGHRS and CDR2 YFSETQ. The CDR3 DNA follows: TGCGCCAGCAGCTACGGGAAGCCATACGAGCAGTACTTC. Amino acid sequence: CASSYGKPYEQYF. The variable domain in full, with the rest retrieved from reference TRBV5-1 and TRBJ2-7, is KAGVTQTPRYLIKTRGQQVTLSCSPISGHRSVSWYQQTPGQGLQFLFEYFSETQRNKGNFPGRFSGRQFSNSRSEMNVSTLELGDSALYLCASSYGKPYEQYFGPGTRLTVT.

This clonotype was seen ten or more times. This chain links TRBV6-1 with TRBJ2-5, with 8 nucleotides matching TRBD2. The CDR3 has 16 amino acids. Germline V gives CDR1 MNHNS, CDR2 SASEGT. V trimming: 6 bases; J trimming: 5 bases; junction bases outside the gene matches: 14. CDR3 residues: CASRKPAGAALETQYF. The CDR3 DNA sequence: TGTGCCAGCAGGAAACCAGCGGGAGCGGCATTGGAGACCCAGTACTTC.

This clonotype has a count of ten or more. J is TRBJ1-6 and V is TRBV12-3 or TRBV12-4, with 7 bases identical to TRBD1. V shed 5 bases and J 10 bases; nucleotides not matched to a gene: 14. The CDR3 sequence is 16 residues long. The CDR3 region is CASSTLNRGNSSPLHF. In DNA, the CDR3 is TGTGCCAGCAGTACTCTGAACAGGGGCAATAGCTCACCCCTCCACTTT.

This clonotype was seen at least ten times. J is TRBJ2-1 and V is TRBV29-1; D is possibly TRBD1 (6 bases). Germline V gene data show CDR1 as SQVTM and CDR2 as ANQGSEA. Trimming took off 4 bases at V and 9 bases at J, with 13 bases between the two ends. The CDR3 is made up of 12 amino acids. CDR3 amino acids: CSVVTRGSEQFF. CDR3 DNA: TGCAGCGTTGTTACTAGGGGGAGTGAGCAGTTCTTC.

This clonotype turned up a few times. The chain joins TRBV29-1 to TRBJ1-2; the D is unclear. Trimming stripped 5 bases from V and 8 bases from J, with 3 bases between. The CDR3 totals 8 residues. Germline lookup yields CDR1 SQVTM and CDR2 ANQGSEA. The CDR3 sequence is CSVSGYTF. For the CDR3, the DNA is TGCAGCGTTTCGGGCTACACCTTC.

This clonotype came up many times. The chain recombines TRBV3-1 with TRBJ2-7, with a possible D match to TRBD2 (5 bases). The germline V gene has CDR1 LGHDT and CDR2 YNNKEL (reference sequence). The CDR3 loop spans 12 amino acids. Trimming pared 1 base from V and 6 bases from J, leaving 7 bases between. The CDR3 nucleotides read TGTGCCAGCAGCCAAGTACGGGGCGAGCAGTACTTC. Protein sequence: CASSQVRGEQYF.

This clonotype was seen ten or more times. For the CDR3, the DNA is TGTGCCAGCAGCTTTTCCGGCTCTAGCGGCGCCACAGATACGCAGTATTTT. Translating it yields CASSFSGSSGATDTQYF. The chain combines TRBV7-2 with TRBJ2-3, with 7 bases matching TRBD2. V lost 3 bases and J lost 2; bases outside the gene matches: 11. Germline V lookup: CDR1 SGHTA, CDR2 FQGNSA. There are 17 residues in the CDR3.

Many counts were recorded for this clonotype. The chain is built from TRBV5-1 and TRBJ1-6, with TRBD1 identical over 10 bases. CDR1 is SGHRS and CDR2 is YFSETQ in the germline V gene. CDR3 length: 13 residues. The V and J ends lost 7 bases and 8 bases, in that order; junction bases with no gene match: 3. DNA for the CDR3: TGCGCCAGCCGACAGGGGGCGGATTCACCCCTCCACTTT. Translation: CASRQGADSPLHF.